A single sample is the source of the 3 T cell receptor beta chains below, sequenced in a study of blood T cells in healthy people across ages (dated by TCRdb to about 2015). Library generation was performed with 5' RACE. The instrument given in TCRdb is Illumina HiSeq 2500. A second roughly 7 to 11 cycle PCR used a sample-barcoded 5' primer and a J-beta primer mix. Through fastp at Q25 and MiXCR, TCRdb rebuilt clones from the public reads, retaining in-frame beta chains. Rows with a matching CDR3 protein are joined into one entry that keeps the most common DNA and genes. For this sample the table gives about 1.8 million distinct CDR3 sequences, of which about 50% were detected only once. The ten largest account for less than 2.5% of the sample. The sample comprised blood. The receptors stem from a woman aged 40 to 55 in good health.

The rearrangement links TRBV12-3 or TRBV12-4 to TRBJ1-6, with D hard to call. Trimming pared 2 bases from V and 10 bases from J, leaving 12 bases between. The CDR3 totals 14 residues. The CDR3 DNA reads TGTGCCAGCAGTTTAAAGGGTTCGGGGTCACCCCTCCACTTT. Its protein is CASSLKGSGSPLHF.

Comments on this clonotype: Mismatch with germline at one junction end may stem from a read error. The J gene is TRBJ2-7, the V gene TRBV7-8; 7 bases agree with TRBD1. The CDR3 has 13 amino acids. Germline values: CDR1 SGHVS, CDR2 FQNEAQ. The CDR3 DNA follows: TGTACCAGCAGCTTAGGACAGGCTTACGAGCAGTACTTC. This translates into CTSSLGQAYEQYF.

The genes are TRBV5-1 and TRBJ2-1; perhaps TRBD2 as D (5 bases). The V end lost 4 bases, the J end lost 0 bases, and 20 bases lay between the germline ends. The CDR3 extends over 18 amino acids. The V gene's germline CDR1 is SGHRS and CDR2 YFSETQ. This chain's CDR3 is CASSPYLEGRSSYNEQFF. CDR3 nucleotides: TGCGCCAGCAGCCCGTATCTCGAGGGCCGAAGCTCCTACAATGAGCAGTTCTTC.